These T cell receptor beta chains were read from a single sample in a study of beta chain features in type 1 diabetes. The assay was immunoSEQ multiplex PCR, and TCRdb's table has in-frame clones only and misses some. Of about 340,000 clones in the sample, roughly 8% were seen once. The sample comprised central memory CD4+ T cells from blood. Receptors originate from a woman aged 18-35 years in good health. Each CDR3 is given with its conserved first and last residue. A D gene is named only where the DNA matches it firmly. Only part of the rows carry a size: once, few, many, or a class if the clone is expanded.

V	D	size	J	CDR3	DNA
TRBV28	TRBD1	many	TRBJ1-2	CASSRQGHYGYTF	TGTGCCAGCAGTAGACAGGGCCACTATGGCTACACCTTC
TRBV5-4	TRBD2	.	TRBJ2-1	CASSFGRAVNEQFF	TGTGCCAGCAGCTTCGGGAGGGCCGTGAATGAGCAGTTCTTC
TRBV4-3	.	few	TRBJ2-3	CASSQEVRDTDTQYF	TGCGCCAGCAGCCAAGAGGTTAGAGATACAGATACGCAGTATTTT
TRBV6-1	TRBD2	many	TRBJ2-5	CASRTSGRETQYF	TGTGCCAGCAGGACTAGCGGGAGAGAGACCCAGTACTTC
TRBV7-9	.	few	TRBJ2-2	CASSLVADGELFF	TGTGCCAGCAGCTTAGTGGCTGACGGGGAGCTGTTTTTT
TRBV2	.	.	TRBJ2-2	CASRGNRATGELFF	TGTGCCAGCAGAGGGAACAGGGCCACCGGGGAGCTGTTTTTT
TRBV7-9	.	many	TRBJ2-1	CASSFDRIYNEQFF	TGTGCCAGCAGCTTCGATAGAATCTACAATGAGCAGTTCTTC
TRBV4-3	.	few	TRBJ2-7	CASSQDVRNYEQYF	TGCGCCAGCAGCCAAGATGTGAGGAACTACGAGCAGTACTTC
TRBV4-3	TRBD2	few	TRBJ2-7	CASSQDYSGTFDEQYF	TGCGCCAGCAGCCAAGACTATAGCGGGACTTTCGACGAGCAGTACTTC
TRBV10-3	TRBD2	.	TRBJ2-3	CAIRTTSGRGRTDTQYF	TGTGCCATCAGGACGACTAGCGGGAGGGGAAGAACAGATACGCAGTATTTT
TRBV9	.	.	TRBJ2-3	CASSVGGTSRTDTQYF	TGTGCCAGCAGCGTAGGCGGGACTTCCCGCACAGATACGCAGTATTTT
TRBV19	.	.	TRBJ2-2	CASSTLTRELFF	TGTGCCAGTAGTACCCTGACCCGGGAGCTGTTTTTT
TRBV28	.	few	TRBJ2-7	CASSLVAGLEQYF	TGTGCCAGCAGTTTAGTAGCCGGGTTGGAGCAGTACTTC
TRBV5-1	.	few	TRBJ1-2	CASSLGGTSYGYTF	TGCGCCAGCAGCTTGGGAGGGACGTCCTATGGCTACACCTTC
TRBV9	TRBD2	once	TRBJ2-5	CASSPSGLAEETQYF	TGTGCCAGCAGCCCCTCTGGACTAGCGGAAGAGACCCAGTACTTC
TRBV28	TRBD2	few	TRBJ2-5	CASSPGLAGGEETQYF	TGTGCCAGCAGCCCCGGGCTAGCGGGAGGTGAAGAGACCCAGTACTTC
TRBV4-3	.	.	TRBJ2-3	CASSFDRLGTDTQYF	TGCGCCAGCAGCTTTGACCGTCTGGGCACAGATACGCAGTATTTT